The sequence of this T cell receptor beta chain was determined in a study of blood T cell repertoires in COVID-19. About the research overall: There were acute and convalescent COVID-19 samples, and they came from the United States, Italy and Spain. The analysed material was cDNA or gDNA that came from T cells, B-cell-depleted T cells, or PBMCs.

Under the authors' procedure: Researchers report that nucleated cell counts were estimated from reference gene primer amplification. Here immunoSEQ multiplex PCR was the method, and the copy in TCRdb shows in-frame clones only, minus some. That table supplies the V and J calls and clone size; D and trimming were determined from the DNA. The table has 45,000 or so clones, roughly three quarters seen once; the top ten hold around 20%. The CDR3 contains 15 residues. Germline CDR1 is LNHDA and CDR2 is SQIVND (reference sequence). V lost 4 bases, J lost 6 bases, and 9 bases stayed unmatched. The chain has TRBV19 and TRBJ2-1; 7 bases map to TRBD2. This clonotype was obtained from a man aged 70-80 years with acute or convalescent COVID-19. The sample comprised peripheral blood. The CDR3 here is CASSTQGLEGNEQFF. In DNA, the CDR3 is TGTGCCAGTAGTACTCAAGGACTAGAGGGCAATGAGCAGTTCTTC.